These 28 T cell receptor beta chains share one sample of origin, sequenced in a study of PD-L1 blockade in urothelial cancer (dated by TCRdb to 2017 to 2019). Library method: the immunoSEQ multiplex PCR assay. TCRdb mirrors the immuneACCESS table, restricted to in-frame sequences. Some clones are absent from its copies; in checked studies, under half trace to an unresolved V gene, and the reason for the others is unknown. The sample data list some 80,000 clones, and about 90% of these were observed just once. The ten most abundant clones make up under 6% of the sample. The starting material was PBMCs, obtained around atezolizumab (anti-PD-L1) treatment. These receptors were taken from a woman between 65 and 79 years old with urothelial cancer.

The chain uses TRBV19 and TRBJ2-1, with TRBD1 identical over 8 bases. The CDR3 extends over 14 amino acids. Germline V gene data show CDR1 as LNHDA and CDR2 as SQIVND (reference sequence). The trim removed 6 bases at V and 6 bases at J, leaving 7 bases unmatched. CDR3 sequence (DNA): TGTGCCAGTAGAAGGGACAGGTCCCCCAATGAGCAGTTCTTC. It translates to CASRRDRSPNEQFF. The entire variable domain, with the rest obtained from reference TRBV19 and TRBJ2-1, is as follows: DGGITQSPKYLFRKEGQNVTLSCEQNLNHDAMYWYRQDPGQGLRLIYYSQIVNDFQKGDIAEGYSVSREKKESFPLTVTSAQKNPTAFYLCASRRDRSPNEQFFGPGTRLTVL.

This rearrangement joins TRBV28 to TRBJ1-4; D is ambiguous. Trimming removed 6 bases at V and 5 bases at J, with 16 bases between. Germline V gene data show CDR1 as MDHEN and CDR2 as SYDVKM. This CDR3 is 15 amino acids long. The CDR3 DNA is TGTGCCAGCAGCCCCCAGGACTTAAGGAATGAAAAACTGTTTTTT. This gives the protein CASSPQDLRNEKLFF.

This chain links TRBV28 with TRBJ2-5; D is uncertain. Germline lookup yields CDR1 MDHEN and CDR2 SYDVKM. Trimming pared 2 bases from V and 2 bases from J, leaving 9 bases between. CDR3 length: 14 residues. CDR3 sequence (DNA): TGTGCCAGCAGTTTACGTACACCTCAAGAGACCCAGTACTTC. This codes for CASSLRTPQETQYF.

The chain is built from TRBV5-1 and TRBJ2-3, with TRBD2 matching 7 bases. The CDR3 is made up of 15 amino acids. Germline trimming cut 0 bases from V and 3 bases from J; bases unmatched to any gene: 4. CDR1 and CDR2 (germline): SGHRS, YFSETQ. CDR3 sequence: CASSLGLAETDTQYF. The CDR3 nucleotides are TGCGCCAGCAGCTTGGGGCTAGCGGAGACAGATACGCAGTATTTT.

The chain has TRBV14 and TRBJ1-1, with 7 bases fitting TRBD1. Germline V gene lookup returns CDR1 SGHDN and CDR2 FVKESK. The CDR3 runs to 17 residues. After removal of 0 bases from V and 5 bases from J, the junction contained 12 bases not matched to a gene. The CDR3 region is CASSQDRSRGSGTEAFF. The CDR3 DNA sequence: TGTGCCAGCAGCCAAGACCGATCCAGGGGGTCGGGGACTGAAGCTTTCTTT. Drawing the rest from reference TRBV14 and TRBJ1-1, the complete variable domain is EAGVTQFPSHSVIEKGQTVTLRCDPISGHDNLYWYRRVMGKEIKFLLHFVKESKQDESGMPNNRFLAERTGGTYSTLKVQPAELEDSGVYFCASSQDRSRGSGTEAFFGQGTRLTVV.

This clone was recorded once. The chain couples TRBV6-5 to TRBJ2-7; the D gene is possibly TRBD2 (6 bases). The germline V gene has CDR1 MNHEY and CDR2 SVGAGI. The V end was cut by 6 bases, the J end by 1 base, with 10 bases between. The CDR3 runs 13 residues. This CDR3 reads CASSIGGSYEQYF. DNA for the CDR3: TGTGCCAGCAGCATCGGGGGTTCCTACGAGCAGTACTTC.

The chain has TRBV2 and TRBJ2-7; 9 positions match TRBD2. There are 14 residues in the CDR3. The V gene's germline CDR1 is SNHLY and CDR2 FYNNEI. The trim removed 7 bases at V and 5 bases at J, leaving 9 bases unmatched. CDR3 residues: CASMARLAVNEQYF. CDR3 DNA: TGTGCCAGCATGGCCAGACTAGCGGTAAACGAGCAGTACTTC. Drawing the rest from reference TRBV2 and TRBJ2-7, the complete variable domain is EPEVTQTPSHQVTQMGQEVILRCVPISNHLYFYWYRQILGQKVEFLVSFYNNEISEKSEIFDDQFSVERPDGSNFTLKIRSTKLEDSAMYFCASMARLAVNEQYFGPGTRLTVT.

The V call is TRBV5-1, the J call TRBJ2-3; 15 bases are a match to TRBD2. Per germline, CDR1 SGHRS and CDR2 YFSETQ. CDR3 length equals 18 residues. V lost 4 bases, J lost 5 bases, and 11 bases stayed unmatched. The CDR3 reads CASSRTSGGARSGDTQYF. Written as DNA, the CDR3 is TGCGCCAGCAGCCGGACTAGCGGGGGGGCCAGGTCTGGAGATACGCAGTATTTT. The variable domain in full, with the rest retrieved from reference TRBV5-1 and TRBJ2-3, is KAGVTQTPRYLIKTRGQQVTLSCSPISGHRSVSWYQQTPGQGLQFLFEYFSETQRNKGNFPGRFSGRQFSNSRSEMNVSTLELGDSALYLCASSRTSGGARSGDTQYFGPGTRLTVL.

The chain is built from TRBV2 and TRBJ2-7; possible D gene TRBD1, 7 bases. Germline assignment: CDR1 SNHLY and CDR2 FYNNEI. This CDR3 comprises 15 residues. V was trimmed by 6 bases and J by 7 bases, leaving 22 bases between them. CDR3 bases: TGTGCCAGCAGGAAAGGGACAGCGGGTATCTCGGAGCAGTACTTC. Amino acid sequence: CASRKGTAGISEQYF.

The chain carries TRBV6-5 and TRBJ1-2; 8 bases line up with TRBD1. CDR1 and CDR2 (germline): MNHEY, SVGAGI. The V gene end was trimmed by 7 bases and the J gene end by 2 bases; junction bases not matched to a gene: 9. The CDR3 has 15 residues. The CDR3 sequence is CASILRQGLNYGYTF. DNA for the CDR3: TGTGCCAGCATCCTCCGACAGGGGCTCAACTATGGCTACACCTTC.

The chain joins TRBV10-3 to TRBJ2-5, with D possibly TRBD1 on 5 matching bases. CDR1 and CDR2 (germline): ENHRY, SYGVKD. Trimming removed 6 bases from V and 5 bases from J, with 13 bases in between. The CDR3 contains 13 residues. CDR3 sequence reads: CAISDSTVETQYF. The CDR3 DNA follows: TGTGCCATCAGCGACAGTACGGTGGAGACCCAGTACTTC.

J is TRBJ2-7 and V is TRBV7-9, with D uncertain. This CDR3 has 12 amino acids. V was pared by 3 bases and J by 4 bases, with 7 bases between. Germline V gene lookup returns CDR1 SEHNR and CDR2 FQNEAQ (reference sequence). The CDR3 nucleotides are TGTGCCAGCAGCTTCGCGGCTTACGAGCAGTACTTC. Translating it yields CASSFAAYEQYF.

The CDR3 is CASSTPGQGAPGYTF. DNA for the CDR3: TGTGCCAGCAGCACACCGGGACAGGGGGCGCCTGGCTACACCTTC. The chain uses TRBV7-8 and TRBJ1-2; 12 bases map to TRBD1. The V and J ends lost 5 bases and 7 bases, in that order; junction bases with no gene match: 8. The CDR3 length is 15 residues. Germline assignment: CDR1 SGHVS and CDR2 FQNEAQ.

The genes are TRBV5-1 and TRBJ2-1; unclear D gene. CDR3 length equals 14 residues. Germline CDR1 and CDR2: SGHRS and YFSETQ. The V and J ends lost 4 bases and 7 bases respectively, with 15 bases between them. Written as DNA, the CDR3 is TGCGCCAGCAGCCGGCCAACGTCCGGGAATGAGCAGTTCTTC. Its translation: CASSRPTSGNEQFF.

This clone has only one observation. The J gene is TRBJ1-5, the V gene TRBV19; TRBD1 might be the D (6 bases). V lost 6 bases, J lost 5 bases, and 14 bases lay in between. Germline V gene data show CDR1 as LNHDA and CDR2 as SQIVND (reference sequence). The CDR3 loop spans 14 amino acids. The CDR3: CASRPGHLDQPQHF. CDR3 sequence (DNA): TGTGCCAGTAGGCCGGGACACCTGGATCAGCCCCAGCATTTT.

This CDR3 is CASSLAPGRAYEQYF. For the CDR3, the DNA is TGTGCCAGCAGCTTGGCTCCCGGGAGGGCCTACGAGCAGTACTTC. The chain carries TRBV7-2 and TRBJ2-7; 8 bases fit TRBD2. Germline V gene data show CDR1 as SGHTA and CDR2 as FQGNSA. Unmatched junction bases numbered 6, after V lost 3 bases and J lost 2 bases. This CDR3 comprises 15 residues.

The V gene is TRBV7-2, the J gene TRBJ1-1, with D possibly TRBD1 on 5 matching bases. The CDR3 spans 16 residues. V lost 0 bases and J lost 3, with 14 bases in between. CDR1 SGHTA and CDR2 FQGNSA come from the germline V gene. This CDR3 reads CASSLAHPGRDTEAFF. The CDR3 DNA is TGTGCCAGCAGCTTAGCGCACCCAGGCAGGGACACTGAAGCTTTCTTT.

V gene TRBV7-8 combines with J gene TRBJ2-1, with a possible D match to TRBD2 (7 bases). The CDR3 covers 15 residues. The germline CDR1 and CDR2 sequences are SGHVS and FQNEAQ. Trimming cost V 7 bases and J 3 bases, with 16 bases left between them. CDR3: CASIIGGGFYNEQFF. As DNA, the CDR3 is TGTGCCAGCATTATAGGGGGAGGGTTCTACAATGAGCAGTTCTTC.

The chain has TRBV19 and TRBJ2-7, with D tentatively TRBD1 (6 bases). The CDR3 has 16 residues. The germline V and J ends were trimmed by 5 bases and 0 bases, with 17 bases remaining between them. Germline V CDR1 and CDR2: LNHDA, SQIVND (reference sequence). CDR3 nucleotides: TGTGCCAGTAGTTCTCTAGGACAGCTACGCTCCTACGAGCAGTACTTC. Protein: CASSSLGQLRSYEQYF.

The chain carries TRBV2 and TRBJ1-1; D gene unclear. The CDR3 is made up of 13 amino acids. Germline V gives CDR1 SNHLY, CDR2 FYNNEI. V was trimmed by 2 bases and J by 3 bases, leaving 7 bases between them. Written as DNA, the CDR3 is TGTGCCAGCAGTGAACTTTTAGACACTGAAGCTTTCTTT. This translates into CASSELLDTEAFF.

The chain links TRBV27 to TRBJ2-1, with 8 bases matching TRBD2. CDR1 and CDR2 from the germline V gene are MNHEY and SMNVEV (reference sequence). The CDR3 loop spans 17 amino acids. Unmatched junction bases numbered 10, after V lost 5 bases and J lost 1 base. CDR3 region: CASSPLAGGISYNEQFF. The CDR3 DNA reads TGTGCCAGCAGTCCCTTGGCGGGAGGAATATCCTACAATGAGCAGTTCTTC.

The chain combines TRBV28 with TRBJ1-2; 10 bases map to TRBD1. This CDR3 is built from 14 residues. In germline, CDR1 is MDHEN, CDR2 SYDVKM. V trimming: 5 bases; J trimming: 8 bases; junction bases outside the gene matches: 8. CDR3 region: CASSPTDRGRGYTF. The CDR3 DNA is TGTGCCAGCAGTCCAACTGACAGGGGGCGGGGCTACACCTTC.

The rearrangement joins TRBV4-1 to TRBJ2-7, with 14 bases lining up with TRBD2. Germline CDR1 MGHRA, CDR2 YSYEKL. After removal of 4 bases from V and 0 bases from J, the junction contained 11 bases not matched to a gene. The CDR3 extends over 19 amino acids. The CDR3 DNA sequence: TGCGCCAGCAGCCCTCACAGGTTAGGGACTAGCGGGAGCTCCTACGAGCAGTACTTC. Translation gives CASSPHRLGTSGSSYEQYF.

This clone came up many times. A read error may account for a junction end that differs from germline. The chain has TRBV2 and TRBJ1-2, with 7 nucleotides matching TRBD1. Germline V gene sequence: CDR1 SNHLY, CDR2 FYNNEI. The CDR3 loop spans 13 amino acids. This chain's CDR3 is CASREDRDYGYTF. The CDR3 bases are TGTGCCAGCAGGGAAGACAGGGACTATGGCTACACCTTC.

This chain uses TRBV15 with TRBJ1-5, with 10 bases identical to TRBD1. V gave up 3 bases and J gave up 6 bases; unmatched junction bases: 5. CDR1 is LNHNV and CDR2 is YYDKDF in the germline V gene (reference sequence). CDR3 length: 15 residues. The CDR3 sequence is CATSSDRGQGQPQHF. CDR3 DNA: TGTGCCACCAGCAGTGACAGGGGGCAGGGTCAGCCCCAGCATTTT.

V usage is TRBV29-1 and J usage is TRBJ1-4; a possible D gene is TRBD1 (5 bases). Deletions cut 7 bases from V and 1 base from J, with 13 bases between. Germline-derived CDR1 and CDR2 are SQVTM and ANQGSEA. There are 14 residues in the CDR3. CDR3 in DNA: TGCAGCGCCCTTGGGGCGGAAACTAATGAAAAACTGTTTTTT. Protein product: CSALGAETNEKLFF.

The chain combines TRBV5-1 with TRBJ2-7; D call uncertain. Germline assignment: CDR1 SGHRS and CDR2 YFSETQ. The germline V and J ends were trimmed by 4 bases and 0 bases, with 11 bases remaining between them. The length of the CDR3 is 14 residues. The DNA of the CDR3 is TGCGCCAGCAGCAGGCTCTACAGCTCCTACGAGCAGTACTTC. Translation: CASSRLYSSYEQYF.

The chain is built from TRBV5-1 and TRBJ2-7; 7 nucleotides agree with TRBD1. CDR3 length: 14 residues. Looked up from germline, CDR1 is SGHRS and CDR2 is YFSETQ. Germline trimming cut 4 bases from V and 1 base from J; bases unmatched to any gene: 5. CDR3 region: CASSPQTGSYEQYF. CDR3 sequence (DNA): TGCGCCAGCAGCCCTCAGACAGGGTCCTACGAGCAGTACTTC. The full variable domain, rest sourced from reference TRBV5-1 and TRBJ2-7, is KAGVTQTPRYLIKTRGQQVTLSCSPISGHRSVSWYQQTPGQGLQFLFEYFSETQRNKGNFPGRFSGRQFSNSRSEMNVSTLELGDSALYLCASSPQTGSYEQYFGPGTRLTVT.